These 3 T cell receptor beta chains were sequenced from one sample in a study of T-cell reconstitution after alpha-beta-depleted transplantation in children. Preparation of the TCRbeta library used unique molecular identifiers. MiXCR, applied by TCRdb to the PCR reads, yields one record per CDR3 protein. This table holds about 210,000 distinct CDR3 sequences, around a sixth found once. The sample here was PBMCs, mostly from graft donor cells, taken 360 days after TCRalphabeta/CD19-depleted stem cell transplant. Receptors originate from a male patient between 2 and 10 years old who had a stem cell transplant for acute lymphoblastic leukemia, so the T cells may come from the graft donor.

V usage is TRBV20-1 and J usage is TRBJ2-7; D not resolved. CDR3 length equals 11 residues. V gave up 4 bases and J gave up 0 bases, with 4 bases separating them. The germline CDR1 and CDR2 sequences are DFQATT and SNEGSKA (reference sequence). The CDR3: CSATNSYEQYF. CDR3 DNA: TGCAGTGCTACGAACTCCTACGAGCAGTACTTC.

The chain joins TRBV12-3 or TRBV12-4 to TRBJ2-7; 11 nucleotides align to TRBD2. V lost 6 bases, J lost 3 bases, and 10 bases stayed unmatched. There are 16 residues in the CDR3. CDR3 residues: CASSENKLAGDYEQYF. DNA of the CDR3: TGTGCCAGCAGCGAAAATAAACTAGCGGGAGACTACGAGCAGTACTTC.

This clonotype was detected only a few times. The V and J genes are TRBV5-1 and TRBJ1-6; unclear D gene. Germline V gene lookup returns CDR1 SGHRS and CDR2 YFSETQ. V was pared by 3 bases and J by 8 bases, with 9 bases between. CDR3 size: 13 residues. The CDR3, as DNA: TGCGCCAGCAGCTGGAGCCTGGATTCACCCCTCCACTTT. Translation gives CASSWSLDSPLHF. Filled out from reference TRBV5-1 and TRBJ1-6, the complete variable domain reads KAGVTQTPRYLIKTRGQQVTLSCSPISGHRSVSWYQQTPGQGLQFLFEYFSETQRNKGNFPGRFSGRQFSNSRSEMNVSTLELGDSALYLCASSWSLDSPLHFGNGTRLTVT.